This T cell receptor (beta chain) was identified during a study of blood T cell repertoires in COVID-19. Study-level information: The United States, Italy and Spain were the sources of the acute and convalescent COVID-19 samples. PBMCs, B-cell-depleted T cells, or T cells provided the cDNA or gDNA that made up the material.

Original processing notes: Reference gene primer amplification yielded estimated nucleated cell counts. Libraries were prepared by immunoSEQ multiplex PCR; TCRdb keeps only in-frame clonotypes and omits some of them. V and J calls and clone size are copied from that table; D and trimming were computed from the DNA. The table shows over 85,000 clones, with more than 75% occurring only once. Germline CDR1 is MNHEY and CDR2 is SVGAGI. V shed 2 bases and J 6 bases; nucleotides not matched to a gene: 0. The CDR3 runs to 13 residues. The genes are TRBV6-5 and TRBJ2-2, with TRBD2 identical over 7 bases. The receptor was isolated from a human donor in a cohort sampled during active COVID-19. What was sequenced was peripheral blood. For the CDR3, the DNA is TGTGCCAGCAGTTACGGGGGGGCCGGGGAGCTGTTTTTT. Translation: CASSYGGAGELFF.